Listed below are T cell receptor beta chains from one sample, sequenced in a study of blood T cell repertoires in COVID-19. Sequencing used immunoSEQ multiplex PCR; TCRdb keeps in-frame clones, though not all of them. Here the sample spans 300,000 or so clones, around 87% being singletons. The material sequenced was peripheral blood. The receptors originated from a woman aged 45-65 years who had recovered from COVID-19. The CDR3 runs from the conserved cysteine through the conserved F or W. The D gene is left open where the match is weak. Clone size is given for some rows only: seen once, a few or many times, or a class if the clone is expanded.

v_gene	len	j_gene	abundance	d_gene	CDR3aa	CDR3nt
TRBV3-1/TRBV3-2	15	TRBJ1-4	few	TRBD1	CASSLRQGGSEKLFF	TGTGCCAGCAGCCTTCGACAGGGGGGAAGCGAAAAACTGTTTTTT
TRBV10-3	14	TRBJ2-5	.	TRBD1	CAIRGDRHQETQYF	TGTGCCATCAGAGGGGACAGACACCAAGAGACCCAGTACTTC
TRBV27	15	TRBJ2-7	.	.	CASSFRQGISYEQYF	TGTGCCAGCAGTTTTCGGCAGGGGATTTCCTACGAGCAGTACTTC
TRBV27	14	TRBJ1-2	few	TRBD1	CASKGTGGRLSYTF	TGTGCCAGCAAGGGGACAGGGGGGCGTCTCAGCTACACCTTC
TRBV24-1	14	TRBJ2-3	.	TRBD1	CATSDFRGTDTQYF	TGTGCCACCAGTGATTTCAGGGGGACAGATACGCAGTATTTT
TRBV4-1	15	TRBJ2-7	.	.	CASSQVLQAKNEQYF	TGCGCCAGCAGCCAAGTTCTACAGGCTAAGAACGAGCAGTACTTC
TRBV6-5	11	TRBJ2-1	.	.	CASSFLHEQFF	TGTGCCAGCAGTTTCCTCCATGAGCAGTTCTTC
TRBV11-2	12	TRBJ1-4	once	.	CASSLDGVKLFF	TGTGCCAGCAGCTTAGACGGAGTAAAACTGTTTTTT
TRBV14	14	TRBJ1-2	.	.	CASSPLRRGYGYTF	TGTGCCAGCAGCCCCCTGCGGCGTGGCTATGGCTACACCTTC
TRBV2	13	TRBJ2-1	.	TRBD2	CASSLAGVYEQFF	TGTGCCAGCAGCCTAGCGGGAGTCTATGAGCAGTTCTTC
TRBV4-1	16	TRBJ1-4	.	TRBD1	CASSQVGGTGDEKLFF	TGCGCCAGCAGCCAAGTCGGGGGGACAGGGGACGAAAAACTGTTTTTT
TRBV5-6	17	TRBJ2-1	.	TRBD2	CASSLGTLAGRYNEQFF	TGTGCCAGCAGCTTAGGGACCCTAGCGGGGAGATACAATGAGCAGTTCTTC
TRBV9	14	TRBJ1-3	.	TRBD1	CASSPTGGGNTIYF	TGTGCCAGCAGCCCGACAGGGGGTGGAAACACCATATATTTT
TRBV9	14	TRBJ1-2	.	.	CASSTLEGFGGYTF	TGTGCCAGCAGCACCCTCGAGGGATTTGGTGGCTACACCTTC
TRBV7-2	16	TRBJ2-1	few	TRBD2	CASSLVPSGTLNEQFF	TGTGCCAGCAGCTTAGTTCCTAGCGGAACCCTCAATGAGCAGTTCTTC
TRBV9	13	TRBJ1-3	.	.	CASSWQNGNTIYF	TGTGCCAGCAGCTGGCAGAATGGAAACACCATATATTTT
TRBV30	15	TRBJ1-2	.	TRBD1	CAWSVMDRKSYGYTF	TGTGCCTGGAGTGTAATGGACAGGAAATCCTATGGCTACACCTTC
TRBV4-1	13	TRBJ2-7	once	TRBD2	CASTRTSGGPHHF	TGCGCCAGCACGCGGACTAGCGGGGGCCCACACCACTTC
TRBV5-6	13	TRBJ2-5	.	TRBD1	CASSFTGEETQYF	TGTGCCAGCAGCTTTACAGGGGAAGAGACCCAGTACTTC
TRBV24-1	13	TRBJ1-2	.	.	CATSSPQNYGYTF	TGTGCCACCAGTAGTCCGCAGAACTATGGCTACACCTTC
TRBV29-1	14	TRBJ2-7	few	.	CSVVEGLTVYEQYF	TGCAGCGTTGTGGAGGGCCTTACGGTCTACGAGCAGTACTTC
TRBV3-1/TRBV3-2	12	TRBJ2-1	.	TRBD1	CASSLGTGEQFF	TGTGCCAGCAGCCTGGGGACAGGGGAGCAGTTCTTC
TRBV4-1	15	TRBJ1-1	.	.	CASSQDMRQTTEAFF	TGCGCCAGCAGCCAAGATATGAGACAGACCACTGAAGCTTTCTTT
TRBV19	15	TRBJ2-1	.	TRBD2	CASRETRTSFNEQFF	TGTGCCAGTAGGGAGACCAGGACTAGTTTCAATGAGCAGTTCTTC
TRBV5-6	14	TRBJ2-2	.	.	CASSLELFTGELFF	TGTGCCAGCAGCTTGGAGCTGTTCACCGGGGAGCTGTTTTTT
TRBV9	17	TRBJ2-2	.	TRBD2	CASSKHTAGGSGGELFF	TGTGCCAGCAGTAAACATACGGCGGGAGGGTCTGGCGGGGAGCTGTTTTTT
TRBV10-3	16	TRBJ2-3	.	TRBD1	CAIRGVPGQGTDTQYF	TGTGCCATCAGAGGGGTCCCGGGACAGGGGACAGATACGCAGTATTTT
TRBV3-1/TRBV3-2	12	TRBJ2-1	.	.	CASSQVINEQFF	TGTGCCAGCAGCCAAGTAATCAATGAGCAGTTCTTC
TRBV6-6	14	TRBJ2-1	.	.	CASSYPRGGEEQFF	TGTGCCAGCAGTTACCCACGTGGGGGCGAGGAGCAGTTCTTC
TRBV3-1/TRBV3-2	14	TRBJ1-4	few	.	CASSQPGHGIGLFF	TGTGCCAGCAGCCAGCCGGGACACGGCATAGGACTGTTTTTT
TRBV18	13	TRBJ2-5	.	.	CASSPGQQETQYF	TGTGCCAGCTCTCCTGGACAGCAAGAGACCCAGTACTTC
TRBV28	14	TRBJ1-2	.	TRBD1	CASSAVQGSYGYTF	TGTGCCAGCAGTGCTGTACAGGGGAGCTATGGCTACACCTTC
TRBV15	13	TRBJ2-3	.	TRBD1	CATSGTGTDTQYF	TGTGCCACCAGCGGGACAGGGACAGATACGCAGTATTTT
TRBV12-3/TRBV12-4	12	TRBJ1-2	.	TRBD1	CASSLQGGGYTF	TGTGCCAGCAGTTTACAGGGGGGTGGCTACACCTTC
TRBV2	14	TRBJ2-7	few	TRBD1	CASRGQGRLYEQYF	TGTGCCAGCAGAGGACAGGGCCGGCTCTACGAGCAGTACTTC
TRBV9	15	TRBJ1-2	.	TRBD1	CASSPDPGTGVGYTF	TGTGCCAGCAGCCCTGATCCCGGGACAGGGGTCGGCTACACCTTC
TRBV30	14	TRBJ1-4	once	.	CAWSVPGFREKLFF	TGTGCCTGGAGTGTACCGGGATTCAGAGAAAAACTGTTTTTT
TRBV25-1	15	TRBJ2-1	.	TRBD1	CASTLGTEDYNEQFF	TGTGCCAGCACCCTCGGGACAGAAGACTACAATGAGCAGTTCTTC
TRBV27	16	TRBJ1-5	.	.	CASSFSRAGRNQPQHF	TGTGCCAGCAGTTTCTCGCGAGCGGGTAGAAATCAGCCCCAGCATTTT
TRBV30	13	TRBJ1-4	.	TRBD1	CAWGGQGDEKLFF	TGTGCCTGGGGGGGACAGGGGGACGAAAAACTGTTTTTT
TRBV28	20	TRBJ2-1	.	TRBD2	CASSSRPPGLAGGRRVEQFF	TGTGCCAGCAGTTCGCGCCCCCCGGGACTAGCGGGAGGAAGGCGTGTTGAGCAGTTCTTC
TRBV4-3	16	TRBJ2-7	.	TRBD2	CASSQDRLAGTYEQYF	TGCGCCAGCAGCCAAGATCGACTAGCGGGAACCTACGAGCAGTACTTC
TRBV9	13	TRBJ2-7	few	.	CASSVDVQNEQYF	TGTGCCAGCAGCGTAGATGTGCAGAACGAGCAGTACTTC
TRBV6-5	14	TRBJ1-2	.	TRBD1	CASSYDRENYGYTF	TGTGCCAGCAGTTACGACAGGGAAAACTATGGCTACACCTTC
TRBV5-1	13	TRBJ2-1	few	.	CASSLVSSGEQFF	TGCGCCAGCAGCTTGGTGTCGTCAGGTGAGCAGTTCTTC
TRBV2	15	TRBJ1-4	.	.	CASTTLRGHSEKLFF	TGTGCCAGCACCACACTCAGGGGCCATAGTGAAAAACTGTTTTTT
TRBV5-4	12	TRBJ2-5	.	.	CASSLYQETQYF	TGTGCCAGCAGCTTGTATCAAGAGACCCAGTACTTC
TRBV3-1/TRBV3-2	12	TRBJ1-4	.	TRBD1	CASSADREKLFF	TGTGCCAGCAGCGCGGACAGGGAAAAACTGTTTTTT
TRBV7-2	16	TRBJ2-1	.	.	CASSLLGRGPHNEQFF	TGTGCCAGCAGCCTCCTCGGGCGGGGCCCCCACAATGAGCAGTTCTTC
TRBV19	15	TRBJ2-1	.	.	CASSPGLAIGNEQFF	TGTGCCAGTAGTCCGGGGCTAGCGATCGGAAATGAGCAGTTCTTC
TRBV19	11	TRBJ1-2	.	TRBD1	CARTGIRGYTF	TGTGCCAGGACAGGGATTCGGGGCTACACCTTC
TRBV7-9	15	TRBJ2-3	.	.	CASSPITASTDTQYF	TGTGCCAGCAGCCCTATTACAGCTAGCACAGATACGCAGTATTTT
TRBV5-4	17	TRBJ2-5	.	TRBD2	CASSRGLAGEQRKTQYF	TGTGCCAGCAGCCGGGGACTAGCGGGAGAGCAGAGAAAGACCCAGTACTTC